One and the same sample provided the 32 T cell receptor beta chains below, sequenced in a study of control samples from healthy donors and cancer patients. Sequencing was performed with immunoSEQ multiplex PCR; in TCRdb, only in-frame clones are kept and a portion is missing. Of some 120,000 clones in the sample, over 85% were seen once. Sequencing input: blood. Every receptor here comes from a man aged 25-45 years in good health.

This rearrangement joins TRBV19 to TRBJ1-2, with 10 bases lining up with TRBD1. Germline V lookup: CDR1 LNHDA, CDR2 SQIVND (reference sequence). The V and J ends lost 6 bases and 4 bases, in that order; junction bases with no gene match: 2. The CDR3 is 13 amino acids. CDR3 in DNA: TGTGCCAGTAGGAGGGACAGGGGCTATGGCTACACCTTC. Translated: CASRRDRGYGYTF.

This sequence joins TRBV19 and TRBJ2-2; 7 bases align to TRBD1. CDR3 size: 15 residues. The trim removed 4 bases at V and 6 bases at J, leaving 8 bases unmatched. In germline, CDR1 is LNHDA, CDR2 SQIVND (reference sequence). CDR3 in amino acids: CASSTPGQRPGELFF. The CDR3 DNA reads TGTGCCAGTAGTACCCCGGGACAGCGACCCGGGGAGCTGTTTTTT.

The chain is built from TRBV27 and TRBJ1-6; tentative D call: TRBD1 (5 bases). The CDR3 length is 14 residues. Germline V gene sequence: CDR1 MNHEY, CDR2 SMNVEV (reference sequence). V was clipped by 4 bases and J by 10 bases, with 14 bases between them. The CDR3 region has the DNA TGTGCCAGCAGTTCCATGGGGGGTTACTCACCCCTCCACTTT. Its translation: CASSSMGGYSPLHF.

This chain links TRBV3-1 (or the pseudogene TRBV3-2) with TRBJ1-4; perhaps TRBD1 as D (6 bases). The CDR3 consists of 13 residues. V lost 4 bases to trimming and J lost 6 bases, with 9 bases between them. From germline, CDR1 is LGHDT and CDR2 YNNKEL (reference sequence). The DNA of the CDR3 is TGTGCCAGCAGCCCCCAGGGGTATGAAAAACTGTTTTTT. It codes for CASSPQGYEKLFF.

This clone was counted once. The J gene is TRBJ2-1, the V gene TRBV5-4, with a weak D call TRBD2 (5 bases). The V gene lost 0 bases and the J gene lost 6 bases, with 7 bases spanning the gap. This CDR3 is 13 amino acids long. Germline CDR1 and CDR2: SGHNT and YYREEE (reference sequence). The CDR3 DNA sequence: TGTGCCAGCAGCTTGGGACTAATCAATGAGCAGTTCTTC. Encoded protein: CASSLGLINEQFF.

V usage is TRBV4-1 and J usage is TRBJ2-5; D is perhaps TRBD1 or TRBD2 (5 bases each). Germline V lookup: CDR1 MGHRA, CDR2 YSYEKL. Trimming pared 1 base from V and 2 bases from J, leaving 14 bases between. The CDR3 consists of 16 residues. CDR3 region: CASSQAPGATQETQYF. CDR3 coding DNA: TGCGCCAGCAGCCAAGCCCCCGGGGCGACGCAAGAGACCCAGTACTTC.

The chain links TRBV2 to TRBJ1-1; TRBD1 aligns across 7 bases. This CDR3 has 12 amino acids. Germline V CDR1 and CDR2: SNHLY, FYNNEI. With 3 bases clipped from V and 11 bases from J, the junction kept 6 bases outside the gene matches. CDR3 in amino acids: CASSEVRGAAFF. The CDR3 DNA reads as TGTGCCAGCAGTGAGGTCAGGGGGGCGGCTTTCTTT.

The chain links TRBV5-4 to TRBJ2-7; the D is unclear. V dropped 4 bases and J dropped 3 bases, with 5 bases sitting between them. The CDR3 has 11 amino acids. CDR1 is SGHNT, CDR2 YYREEE, per germline (reference sequence). The CDR3 DNA is TGTGCCAGCAGCCAAGACTACGAGCAGTACTTC. Translating it yields CASSQDYEQYF.

The V and J genes are TRBV19 and TRBJ1-1, with 7 bases aligning to TRBD1. The germline gives CDR1 LNHDA, CDR2 SQIVND (reference sequence). The CDR3 runs to 16 residues. V was pared by 3 bases and J by 0 bases, with 7 bases of the junction left unmatched. The CDR3 DNA sequence: TGTGCCAGTAGTATCCAGGGGGGCCCTCTGAACACTGAAGCTTTCTTT. Protein product: CASSIQGGPLNTEAFF.

This sequence joins TRBV6-2 or TRBV6-3 and TRBJ2-7, with a tentative D call TRBD1 (5 bases). Germline V gives CDR1 MNHEY, CDR2 SVGEGT. The CDR3 spans 16 residues. The ends were cut back, 2 bases at V and 0 bases at J, with 14 bases in the middle. The chain's CDR3 is CASSYGALPSSYEQYF. The CDR3 bases are TGTGCCAGCAGTTACGGGGCCCTTCCTAGCTCCTACGAGCAGTACTTC.

The table lists this clone with a count of one. This rearrangement joins TRBV7-3 to TRBJ2-5; D is perhaps TRBD2 (6 bases). The CDR3 covers 13 residues. V was trimmed by 5 bases and J by 4 bases, leaving 11 bases between them. CDR1 is SGHTA and CDR2 is FQGTGA in the germline V gene. The CDR3 spells CASSAVGGETQYF. In nucleotides, the CDR3 is TGTGCCAGCAGCGCAGTGGGAGGAGAGACCCAGTACTTC.

The rearrangement uses TRBV2 and TRBJ1-1; D gene uncertain. The V gene lost 8 bases and the J gene lost 3 bases, with 7 bases spanning the gap. Germline V gives CDR1 SNHLY, CDR2 FYNNEI. This CDR3 is 11 amino acids long. The CDR3 region has the DNA TGTGCCAGCGGGAAGGACACTGAAGCTTTCTTT. It codes for CASGKDTEAFF.

This clone was found once. The V call is TRBV29-1, the J call TRBJ1-1; possibly TRBD1 for D (6 bases). Germline V lookup: CDR1 SQVTM, CDR2 ANQGSEA. The V and J ends lost 1 base and 2 bases respectively, with 8 bases between them. The CDR3 is 13 amino acids. The CDR3 protein is CSVEAGANTEAFF. For the CDR3, the DNA is TGCAGCGTTGAAGCGGGGGCTAACACTGAAGCTTTCTTT.

V and J are TRBV7-9 and TRBJ1-2, with D maybe TRBD1 (6 bases). This CDR3 is built from 14 residues. V lost 2 bases, J lost 6 bases, and 13 bases lay in between. CDR1 is SEHNR, CDR2 FQNEAQ, per germline (reference sequence). CDR3 in amino acids: CASSLLRPGDGYTF. CDR3 in DNA: TGTGCCAGCAGCTTATTGAGGCCAGGGGATGGCTACACCTTC. The whole variable domain, remainder taken from reference TRBV7-9 and TRBJ1-2, is DTGVSQNPRHKITKRGQNVTFRCDPISEHNRLYWYRQTLGQGPEFLTYFQNEAQLEKSRLLSDRFSAERPKGSFSTLEIQRTEQGDSAMYLCASSLLRPGDGYTFGSGTRLTVV.

With regard to this clone: Sequence at one end of the junction differs from germline and may be a read error. V and J are TRBV2 and TRBJ1-1; D might be TRBD1 (5 bases). Per the germline V gene, CDR1 is SNHLY and CDR2 is FYNNEI. This CDR3 region has 16 residues. DNA of the CDR3: TGTGCCAGCAGTAGAACCGGGAGAGGGGTGAACGCTGAAGCTTTCTTT. Encoded protein: CASSRTGRGVNAEAFF.

J is TRBJ1-2 and V is TRBV11-1, with D perhaps matching TRBD1 (6 bases). CDR3 length: 14 amino acids. Per germline, CDR1 SGHAT and CDR2 FQDESV (reference sequence). The V and J ends lost 5 bases and 5 bases respectively, with 15 bases between them. Here the CDR3 DNA reads TGTGCCAGCAGCCCTTCACAGGGTCCTTATGGCTACACCTTC. This gives the protein CASSPSQGPYGYTF.

The chain couples TRBV7-8 to TRBJ1-5; the match to TRBD1 covers 7 bases. The length of the CDR3 is 16 residues. V gave up 6 bases and J gave up 7 bases; unmatched junction bases: 15. Germline V gene sequence: CDR1 SGHVS, CDR2 FQNEAQ. CDR3 sequence reads: CASSYTRDSYRQPQHF. In DNA form, the CDR3 reads TGTGCCAGCAGTTATACCCGGGACAGCTATCGCCAGCCCCAGCATTTT.

The genes are TRBV4-2 and TRBJ2-7; 10 nucleotides align to TRBD1. Germline lookup yields CDR1 LGHNA and CDR2 YNFKEQ. The CDR3 totals 15 residues. V dropped 5 bases and J dropped 2; count of bases not matched to a gene: 6. In DNA form, the CDR3 reads TGTGCCAGCAGCGGGGATGGGACAGGGGCCTACGAGCAGTACTTC. It is translated as CASSGDGTGAYEQYF.

The chain employs TRBV5-6 and TRBJ1-1, with D unresolved. The CDR3 spans 12 residues. Looked up from germline, CDR1 is SGHDT and CDR2 is YYEEEE. V lost 3 bases, J lost 9 bases, and 12 bases lay in between. CDR3 nucleotides: TGTGCCAGCAGCTCAATGGGTGTCAAAGCTTTCTTT. Translation gives CASSSMGVKAFF.

The chain couples TRBV5-8 to TRBJ1-2, with a possible D match to TRBD1 (6 bases). V lost 4 bases to trimming and J lost 0 bases, with 13 bases between them. CDR1 is SGHTS, CDR2 YDEGEE, per germline. The length of the CDR3 is 15 residues. The CDR3 bases are TGTGCCAGCAGCGTAAGACAGGTGACTAACTATGGCTACACCTTC. This sequence encodes CASSVRQVTNYGYTF. Variable domain in full (rest from reference TRBV5-8 and TRBJ1-2): EAGVTQSPTHLIKTRGQQATLRCSPISGHTSVYWYQQALGLGLQFLLWYDEGEERNRGNFPPRFSGRQFPNYSSELNVNALELEDSALYLCASSVRQVTNYGYTFGSGTRLTVV.

The chain employs TRBV7-3 and TRBJ2-3, with a tentative D call TRBD1 (5 bases). V was shortened by 3 bases and J by 2 bases, with 12 bases between the two germline ends. The CDR3 has 15 residues. CDR1 and CDR2 from the germline V gene are SGHTA and FQGTGA. CDR3 bases: TGTGCCAGCAGCTTTACTGGGGCCTACACAGATACGCAGTATTTT. Translation: CASSFTGAYTDTQYF.

The V and J genes are TRBV3-1 (or the pseudogene TRBV3-2) and TRBJ1-4, with D hard to call. The CDR3 loop spans 20 amino acids. Trimming pared 0 bases from V and 0 bases from J, leaving 20 bases between. Germline V gene data show CDR1 as LGHDT and CDR2 as YNNKEL (reference sequence). The CDR3 sequence: CASSQEDPWWVNATNEKLFF. Here the CDR3 DNA reads TGTGCCAGCAGCCAAGAGGATCCTTGGTGGGTAAATGCAACTAATGAAAAACTGTTTTTT.

The V and J genes are TRBV5-4 and TRBJ2-3, with 8 bases matching TRBD1. V was clipped by 4 bases and J by 4 bases; unmatched bases: 5. This CDR3 contains 14 residues. The germline CDR1 and CDR2 sequences are SGHNT and YYREEE (reference sequence). This CDR3 is CASSGRTGPDTQYF. The CDR3, as DNA: TGTGCCAGCAGCGGAAGGACAGGGCCAGATACGCAGTATTTT. The variable domain in full, completed from reference TRBV5-4 and TRBJ2-3, reads ETGVTQSPTHLIKTRGQQVTLRCSSQSGHNTVSWYQQALGQGPQFIFQYYREEENGRGNFPPRFSGLQFPNYSSELNVNALELDDSALYLCASSGRTGPDTQYFGPGTRLTVL.

This clone was counted a few times. The chain links TRBV5-4 to TRBJ2-7, with D maybe TRBD2 (6 bases). CDR3 length: 13 amino acids. Germline V gene data show CDR1 as SGHNT and CDR2 as YYREEE (reference sequence). Trimming removed 5 bases at V and 2 bases at J, with 11 bases between. This CDR3 is CASSLRGTYEQYF. The CDR3 DNA reads as TGTGCCAGCAGTCTTCGGGGGACCTACGAGCAGTACTTC.

This rearrangement joins TRBV29-1 to TRBJ2-7; 8 nucleotides agree with TRBD1. This CDR3 is 13 amino acids long. Germline-derived CDR1 and CDR2 are SQVTM and ANQGSEA. V lost 2 bases, J lost 3 bases, and 3 bases stayed unmatched. The CDR3 spells CSVETDRDYEQYF. In DNA, the CDR3 is TGCAGCGTTGAAACGGACAGGGACTACGAGCAGTACTTC.

The chain has TRBV11-2 and TRBJ1-1, with 8 positions matching TRBD1. The V gene's germline CDR1 is SGHAT and CDR2 FQNNGV. V lost 1 base and J lost 0; bases outside the gene matches: 4. CDR3 length: 16 residues. The CDR3 spells CASSLVGQEMNTEAFF. DNA for the CDR3: TGTGCCAGCAGCTTAGTGGGACAGGAGATGAACACTGAAGCTTTCTTT.

The chain is built from TRBV6-5 and TRBJ1-5, with D hard to call. V dropped 0 bases and J dropped 9 bases, with 15 bases sitting between them. CDR3 length: 15 residues. In germline, CDR1 is MNHEY, CDR2 SVGAGI. CDR3 DNA: TGTGCCAGCAGTTACTCGGCCAGGTCCGAGACGCCCCAGCATTTT. It encodes CASSYSARSETPQHF.

This chain connects TRBV25-1 to TRBJ1-5; D is undetermined. CDR1 and CDR2 from the germline V gene are MGHDK and SYGVNS. Trimming stripped 3 bases from V and 4 bases from J, with 4 bases between. There are 12 residues in the CDR3. The CDR3 sequence: CASSDQNQPQHF. The DNA for the CDR3 is TGTGCCAGCAGTGACCAGAATCAGCCCCAGCATTTT.

V usage is TRBV5-8 and J usage is TRBJ1-2, with 10 nucleotides matching TRBD1. The junction had 3 bases not matched to a gene; V was cut back by 3 bases and J by 4 bases. The CDR3 has 14 amino acids. Germline V gene lookup returns CDR1 SGHTS and CDR2 YDEGEE. CDR3 sequence: CASSWDRGVYGYTF. CDR3 nucleotides: TGTGCCAGCAGCTGGGACAGGGGAGTCTATGGCTACACCTTC.

This rearrangement joins TRBV6-2 or TRBV6-3 to TRBJ2-1, with 7 positions matching TRBD1. CDR1 is MNHEY, CDR2 SVGEGT, per germline. V gave up 6 bases and J gave up 0 bases; unmatched junction bases: 2. The CDR3 contains 14 residues. CDR3 in amino acids: CASSAGGSYNEQFF. CDR3 bases: TGTGCCAGCAGCGCAGGGGGCTCCTACAATGAGCAGTTCTTC.

The chain carries TRBV11-2 and TRBJ2-7, with TRBD1 matching over 7 bases. Germline V lookup: CDR1 SGHAT, CDR2 FQNNGV. The CDR3 runs to 13 residues. Unmatched junction bases numbered 2, after V lost 4 bases and J lost 2 bases. The chain's CDR3 is CASSWGQPYEQYF. DNA for the CDR3: TGTGCCAGCAGCTGGGGACAGCCCTACGAGCAGTACTTC.

The count of this clone is one. The rearrangement links TRBV6-2 or TRBV6-3 to TRBJ2-7; unclear D gene. CDR3 length equals 13 residues. V was shortened by 2 bases and J by 9 bases, with 14 bases between the two germline ends. The germline CDR1 and CDR2 sequences are MNHEY and SVGEGT. As DNA, the CDR3 is TGTGCCAGCAGTTACCCGGAAGGGCCGCGGCAGTACTTC. Protein: CASSYPEGPRQYF.